These 26 T cell receptor beta chains were sequenced from one sample in a study of blood T cell repertoires in COVID-19. Profiled with immunoSEQ multiplex PCR; TCRdb holds only in-frame clones, not every one. The data show around 190,000 clones, about 78% seen once. The specimen was peripheral blood. The receptors stem from a woman aged 45-65 years with active or convalescent COVID-19.

The chain couples TRBV5-6 to TRBJ1-2; D gene unclear. This CDR3 is built from 12 residues. Germline V gives CDR1 SGHDT, CDR2 YYEEEE. V lost 1 base and J lost 8, with 9 bases in between. For the CDR3, the DNA is TGTGCCAGCAGCTTGTATCCCAGGGGCTACACCTTC. This translates into CASSLYPRGYTF.

The genes are TRBV6-6 and TRBJ2-5; 14 bases match TRBD2. Trimming at V came to 4 bases and at J to 3 bases, leaving 4 bases not matched to a gene. CDR1 is MNHNY, CDR2 SVGAGI, per germline (reference sequence). The CDR3 loop spans 16 amino acids. CDR3 sequence (DNA): TGTGCCAGCAGTTCCCCGGGACTAGCGGGGGAAGAGACCCAGTACTTC. Protein sequence: CASSSPGLAGEETQYF.

The rearrangement joins TRBV12-3 or TRBV12-4 to TRBJ2-1; weak D call: TRBD1 (5 bases). This CDR3 has 13 amino acids. Trimming shortened V by 2 bases and J by 7 bases, and 9 bases separated the two germline ends. CDR3 DNA sequence: TGTGCCAGCAGTTTACAAAGGGGTAATGAGCAGTTCTTC. Its translation is CASSLQRGNEQFF.

This clone has only one observation. V is TRBV29-1 and J is TRBJ2-5, with D possibly matching TRBD1 (5 bases). Germline V gene lookup returns CDR1 SQVTM and CDR2 ANQGSEA. The ends were cut back, 5 bases at V and 4 bases at J, with 14 bases in the middle. The CDR3 loop spans 13 amino acids. The CDR3 protein is CSVRAREGETQYF. For the CDR3, the DNA is TGCAGCGTTAGGGCCAGGGAAGGAGAGACCCAGTACTTC.

The J gene is TRBJ1-4, the V gene TRBV7-9; 11 bases align to TRBD1. Looked up from germline, CDR1 is SEHNR and CDR2 is FQNEAQ (reference sequence). This CDR3 comprises 19 residues. V lost 2 bases and J lost 2; bases outside the gene matches: 10. The CDR3 sequence: CASSLMPGQGAPTNEKLFF. The CDR3 DNA reads TGTGCCAGCAGCTTAATGCCCGGACAGGGGGCGCCTACTAATGAAAAACTGTTTTTT. The entire variable domain, with the rest obtained from reference TRBV7-9 and TRBJ1-4, is as follows: DTGVSQNPRHKITKRGQNVTFRCDPISEHNRLYWYRQTLGQGPEFLTYFQNEAQLEKSRLLSDRFSAERPKGSFSTLEIQRTEQGDSAMYLCASSLMPGQGAPTNEKLFFGSGTQLSVL.

This chain connects TRBV2 to TRBJ2-1; D might be TRBD1 (5 bases). The CDR3 loop spans 15 amino acids. Germline CDR1 and CDR2: SNHLY and FYNNEI. Trimming pared 6 bases from V and 6 bases from J, leaving 18 bases between. The DNA for the CDR3 is TGTGCCAGCAGAAGCCAAGGGGTGATTGGCAATGAGCAGTTCTTC. As protein: CASRSQGVIGNEQFF.

The chain recombines TRBV30 with TRBJ1-2, with a weak D call TRBD1 (5 bases). The V gene lost 8 bases and the J gene lost 4 bases, with 14 bases spanning the gap. There are 12 residues in the CDR3. From germline, CDR1 is GTSNPN and CDR2 SVGIG (reference sequence). CDR3 bases: TGTGCCCACCTCCAGGGTCCCTATGGCTACACCTTC. Protein: CAHLQGPYGYTF.

The chain combines TRBV4-3 with TRBJ2-1; D possibly corresponds to TRBD2 (6 bases). The ends were cut back, 1 base at V and 5 bases at J, with 12 bases in the middle. Per the germline V gene, CDR1 is LGHNA and CDR2 is YSLEER. The CDR3 runs 15 residues. The CDR3 nucleotides are TGCGCCAGCAGCCAAGCGGGAGAGGGGAACAATGAGCAGTTCTTC. Protein: CASSQAGEGNNEQFF.

The chain combines TRBV6-2 or TRBV6-3 with TRBJ2-7; 10 nucleotides agree with TRBD2. The junction had 1 base not matched to a gene; V was cut back by 2 bases and J by 6 bases. The germline V gene has CDR1 MNHEY and CDR2 SVGEGT. The CDR3 sequence is 13 residues long. CDR3 nucleotides: TGTGCCAGCAGTTACGGGACTAGCGTCGAGCAGTACTTC. Translation gives CASSYGTSVEQYF.

This chain uses TRBV7-8 with TRBJ1-1, with 10 nucleotides matching TRBD1. CDR1 and CDR2 from the germline V gene are SGHVS and FQNEAQ. The CDR3 contains 15 residues. V shed 5 bases and J 6 bases; nucleotides not matched to a gene: 9. CDR3 protein: CASSQEGQGIPEAFF. The CDR3 coding sequence is TGTGCCAGCAGCCAAGAGGGACAGGGGATCCCTGAAGCTTTCTTT.

The chain is built from TRBV7-2 and TRBJ1-2; maybe TRBD1 (6 bases). The germline V gene encodes CDR1 SGHTA and CDR2 FQGNSA. With 1 base removed from V and 7 bases from J, the gap between germline ends came to 16 bases. This CDR3 contains 15 residues. The chain's CDR3 is CASSLDSFPGVGYTF. CDR3 nucleotides: TGTGCCAGCAGCTTAGATTCGTTTCCAGGGGTTGGCTACACCTTC.

The chain carries TRBV19 and TRBJ2-1, with 9 bases that match TRBD1. This CDR3 comprises 15 residues. From germline, CDR1 is LNHDA and CDR2 SQIVND (reference sequence). Trimming at V came to 5 bases and at J to 8 bases, leaving 10 bases not matched to a gene. The CDR3 spells CASSAGTGPLDEQFF. The CDR3 DNA sequence: TGTGCCAGTAGTGCCGGGACAGGGCCCCTCGATGAGCAGTTCTTC.

The chain has TRBV28 and TRBJ1-1, with 7 bases fitting TRBD1. The germline CDR1 and CDR2 sequences are MDHEN and SYDVKM. The CDR3 is made up of 13 amino acids. Trimming at V came to 8 bases and at J to 1 base, leaving 4 bases not matched to a gene. In DNA form, the CDR3 reads TGTGCCAGCCGGGACAGTGGGAACACTGAAGCTTTCTTT. It codes for CASRDSGNTEAFF.

The rearrangement links TRBV6-5 to TRBJ1-1; 8 bases align to TRBD1. J gave up 5 bases and V 5 bases, and 7 bases lay outside the gene matches. The CDR3 spans 14 residues. CDR1 is MNHEY, CDR2 SVGAGI, per germline. CDR3 sequence reads: CASSNVRGRTEAFF. CDR3 in DNA: TGTGCCAGCAGTAACGTCAGGGGGCGGACTGAAGCTTTCTTT.

The chain uses TRBV7-9 and TRBJ1-1; possibly TRBD1 for D (6 bases). CDR1 is SEHNR and CDR2 is FQNEAQ in the germline V gene (reference sequence). The CDR3 is made up of 13 amino acids. V was cut by 5 bases and J by 4 bases, with 11 bases left in between. The CDR3 spells CASSLDRLTEAFF. The CDR3 DNA reads TGTGCCAGCAGCCTGGACAGACTCACTGAAGCTTTCTTT.

The chain links TRBV28 to TRBJ1-2, with D tentatively TRBD1 (6 bases). Germline V CDR1 and CDR2: MDHEN, SYDVKM. Trimming took 8 bases from V and 2 from J, leaving 12 bases between them. This CDR3 is built from 13 residues. The CDR3 coding sequence is TGTGCCAGCCAAAAGGGGGGGAACTATGGCTACACCTTC. This sequence encodes CASQKGGNYGYTF.

The chain employs TRBV19 and TRBJ1-2; 8 bases match TRBD1. This CDR3 region has 15 residues. CDR1 is LNHDA, CDR2 SQIVND, per germline (reference sequence). Trimming removed 1 base from V and 4 bases from J; junction bases left unmatched: 5. For the CDR3, the DNA is TGTGCCAGTAGTATAGTGGGCCAGGGGGCCTATGGCTACACCTTC. This translates into CASSIVGQGAYGYTF.

DNA for the CDR3: TGTGCCAGCAGCTCCAGGGGGCTAGGGGGGTCCTATAATTCACCCCTCCACTTT. This encodes CASSSRGLGGSYNSPLHF. The chain carries TRBV7-2 and TRBJ1-6; 8 bases fit TRBD1. Trimming cost V 4 bases and J 1 base; bases outside gene matches: 9. The CDR3 has 18 residues. The germline gives CDR1 SGHTA, CDR2 FQGNSA.

The chain has TRBV18 and TRBJ1-1, with 8 bases fitting TRBD1. Germline lookup yields CDR1 KGHSH and CDR2 LQKENI. After removal of 4 bases from V and 0 bases from J, the junction contained 7 bases not matched to a gene. This CDR3 comprises 16 residues. The CDR3 DNA sequence: TGTGCCAGCTCACTTATCACAGGGGGAATGAACACTGAAGCTTTCTTT. Its protein product is CASSLITGGMNTEAFF.

This clone showed up just once. The chain joins TRBV18 to TRBJ2-2; D perhaps matches TRBD1 (6 bases). Germline V lookup: CDR1 KGHSH, CDR2 LQKENI. The length of the CDR3 is 16 residues. The V end lost 4 bases, the J end lost 2 bases, and 14 bases lay between the germline ends. The CDR3 spells CASSLYRALNTGELFF. DNA of the CDR3: TGTGCCAGCTCACTTTACAGGGCCCTCAACACCGGGGAGCTGTTTTTT.

In its sample, this clone was seen a few times. The rearrangement joins TRBV9 to TRBJ1-2; D might be TRBD1 (5 bases). V was trimmed by 0 bases and J by 4 bases, leaving 10 bases between them. The CDR3 covers 14 residues. Germline values: CDR1 SGDLS, CDR2 YYNGEE. This chain's CDR3 is CASSVGQTLYGYTF. The CDR3 bases are TGTGCCAGCAGCGTAGGACAGACCCTCTATGGCTACACCTTC.

The chain carries TRBV30 and TRBJ2-7; D is perhaps TRBD2 (5 bases). V was pared by 0 bases and J by 3 bases, with 15 bases between. CDR1 is GTSNPN and CDR2 is SVGIG in the germline V gene (reference sequence). The CDR3 spans 15 residues. CDR3 bases: TGTGCCTGGAGTGTGGACTCTATCGCGGGCTACGAGCAGTACTTC. This encodes CAWSVDSIAGYEQYF.

This chain links TRBV7-3 with TRBJ2-2, with 7 bases matching TRBD1. CDR1 and CDR2 from the germline V gene are SGHTA and FQGTGA. The CDR3 sequence is 14 residues long. Trimming took 5 bases from V and 5 from J; bases not matched to a gene: 5. The chain's CDR3 is CASSPDRVTGELFF. CDR3 sequence (DNA): TGTGCCAGCAGCCCCGACAGGGTGACCGGGGAGCTGTTTTTT.

V and J are TRBV5-1 and TRBJ1-5; 11 bases agree with TRBD1. V was clipped by 5 bases and J by 5 bases; unmatched bases: 6. The CDR3 loop spans 15 amino acids. The germline gives CDR1 SGHRS, CDR2 YFSETQ. Here the CDR3 reads CASSWTGGKDQPQHF. The CDR3 DNA sequence: TGCGCCAGCAGTTGGACAGGGGGCAAGGATCAGCCCCAGCATTTT. Full variable domain (rest looked up from reference TRBV5-1 and TRBJ1-5): KAGVTQTPRYLIKTRGQQVTLSCSPISGHRSVSWYQQTPGQGLQFLFEYFSETQRNKGNFPGRFSGRQFSNSRSEMNVSTLELGDSALYLCASSWTGGKDQPQHFGDGTRLSIL.

The rearrangement links TRBV2 to TRBJ2-5; TRBD1 is a possible D gene (5 bases). Germline CDR1 SNHLY, CDR2 FYNNEI. This CDR3 contains 14 residues. V shed 3 bases and J shed 1 base, with 9 bases lying between them. The CDR3 reads CASSDWGRQETQYF. CDR3 sequence (DNA): TGTGCCAGCAGTGATTGGGGCCGCCAAGAGACCCAGTACTTC.

The chain employs TRBV7-3 and TRBJ1-6; tentatively, D is TRBD1 (6 bases). Trimming left V 4 bases short and J 7 bases short, with 8 bases between. The length of the CDR3 is 13 residues. Germline V gene lookup returns CDR1 SGHTA and CDR2 FQGTGA. CDR3 sequence (DNA): TGTGCCAGCAGCTCCGGACAGAATTCACCCCTCCACTTT. Translated: CASSSGQNSPLHF.